This T cell receptor beta chain was obtained from a study of cytomegalovirus exposure and HLA in healthy donors. Study conclusions and caveats: Roughly uniform depth of sequencing across donors was assumed in presence/absence analyses.

Comment on this clone: Its antigen is unknown.

The CDR3 extends over 15 amino acids. The ends were cut back, 3 bases at V and 0 bases at J, with 10 bases in the middle. Germline-derived CDR1 and CDR2 are MRHNA and SNTAGT. Primers for the PCR totalled 60 Vbeta and 13 Jbeta. Clones were sequenced by immunoSEQ multiplex PCR, and TCRdb holds only the in-frame ones, with some missing. The sample holds 40,000 to 65,000 clones. The chain employs TRBV6-4 and TRBJ2-3, with D possibly matching TRBD2 (6 bases). This TCR was sampled from a middle-aged man in good health and CMV-seropositive. Material: PBMCs. The CDR3 loop reads CASSEGTFSTDTQYF. The CDR3 nucleotides are TGTGCCAGCAGTGAGGGGACTTTTAGCACAGATACGCAGTATTTT.